This T cell receptor (beta chain) is drawn from a study of cytomegalovirus exposure and HLA in healthy donors. Study findings and constraints: Later analysis reportedly placed an Asian-associated ancestry cluster below the roughly 700-donor mean in N-insertions. In a later analysis, at a false discovery rate of 0.05, 15,000 to 20,000 TCR beta sequences were associated with HLA alleles.

The length of the CDR3 is 14 residues. V gave up 6 bases and J gave up 1 base; unmatched junction bases: 4. Germline CDR1 is SGHVS and CDR2 is FQNEAQ. PCR amplification relied on 60 Vbeta primers (plus 13 Jbeta primers). Generated by immunoSEQ multiplex PCR, the TCRdb table keeps only in-frame clones and is missing some. This table holds approximately 170,000 clones, around three quarters found once. Turning to this clone: Its specificity is not known.

This clonotype originated in a woman aged 45 to 65 in good health and CMV-seronegative. The sequenced sample was PBMCs. This chain uses TRBV7-8 with TRBJ2-3, with 7 bases aligning to TRBD1. DNA of the CDR3: TGTGCCAGCAGATACGACAGGGGCACAGATACGCAGTATTTT. It specifies CASRYDRGTDTQYF.